This TCR beta chain was identified during a study of PD-1 blockade in mismatch repair-deficient tumors. Across the whole study: Patients had approximately 12 mismatch repair-deficient cancer types, all previously treated and progressing.

CDR1 is LGHNA and CDR2 is YSLEER in the germline V gene. This CDR3 contains 13 residues. Trimming took off 0 bases at V and 3 bases at J, with 6 bases between the two ends. The method was immunoSEQ multiplex PCR; TCRdb's version includes in-frame clones alone and lacks a portion of them. Of approximately 130,000 clones in the sample, approximately 86% were seen once. Mismatch repair deficiency was confirmed in all patients, by PCR or immunohistochemistry. TCR sequencing covered a few patients who responded to pembrolizumab. Details on this clone: The target antigen is unknown. The identical CDR3 is also encoded by other nucleotide sequences in the sample.

Regarding the study as a whole: Tumor-resident clones, often absent from pretreatment blood, expanded after pembrolizumab and then contracted.

The chain links TRBV4-3 to TRBJ2-7; no reliable D call. The sequenced sample was peripheral blood, obtained 44 weeks after starting pembrolizumab. This TCR was recovered from an adult with mismatch repair-deficient cancer. Here the CDR3 DNA reads TGCGCCAGCAGCCAAGATCTCCTCTACGAGCAGTACTTC. Its translation is CASSQDLLYEQYF.